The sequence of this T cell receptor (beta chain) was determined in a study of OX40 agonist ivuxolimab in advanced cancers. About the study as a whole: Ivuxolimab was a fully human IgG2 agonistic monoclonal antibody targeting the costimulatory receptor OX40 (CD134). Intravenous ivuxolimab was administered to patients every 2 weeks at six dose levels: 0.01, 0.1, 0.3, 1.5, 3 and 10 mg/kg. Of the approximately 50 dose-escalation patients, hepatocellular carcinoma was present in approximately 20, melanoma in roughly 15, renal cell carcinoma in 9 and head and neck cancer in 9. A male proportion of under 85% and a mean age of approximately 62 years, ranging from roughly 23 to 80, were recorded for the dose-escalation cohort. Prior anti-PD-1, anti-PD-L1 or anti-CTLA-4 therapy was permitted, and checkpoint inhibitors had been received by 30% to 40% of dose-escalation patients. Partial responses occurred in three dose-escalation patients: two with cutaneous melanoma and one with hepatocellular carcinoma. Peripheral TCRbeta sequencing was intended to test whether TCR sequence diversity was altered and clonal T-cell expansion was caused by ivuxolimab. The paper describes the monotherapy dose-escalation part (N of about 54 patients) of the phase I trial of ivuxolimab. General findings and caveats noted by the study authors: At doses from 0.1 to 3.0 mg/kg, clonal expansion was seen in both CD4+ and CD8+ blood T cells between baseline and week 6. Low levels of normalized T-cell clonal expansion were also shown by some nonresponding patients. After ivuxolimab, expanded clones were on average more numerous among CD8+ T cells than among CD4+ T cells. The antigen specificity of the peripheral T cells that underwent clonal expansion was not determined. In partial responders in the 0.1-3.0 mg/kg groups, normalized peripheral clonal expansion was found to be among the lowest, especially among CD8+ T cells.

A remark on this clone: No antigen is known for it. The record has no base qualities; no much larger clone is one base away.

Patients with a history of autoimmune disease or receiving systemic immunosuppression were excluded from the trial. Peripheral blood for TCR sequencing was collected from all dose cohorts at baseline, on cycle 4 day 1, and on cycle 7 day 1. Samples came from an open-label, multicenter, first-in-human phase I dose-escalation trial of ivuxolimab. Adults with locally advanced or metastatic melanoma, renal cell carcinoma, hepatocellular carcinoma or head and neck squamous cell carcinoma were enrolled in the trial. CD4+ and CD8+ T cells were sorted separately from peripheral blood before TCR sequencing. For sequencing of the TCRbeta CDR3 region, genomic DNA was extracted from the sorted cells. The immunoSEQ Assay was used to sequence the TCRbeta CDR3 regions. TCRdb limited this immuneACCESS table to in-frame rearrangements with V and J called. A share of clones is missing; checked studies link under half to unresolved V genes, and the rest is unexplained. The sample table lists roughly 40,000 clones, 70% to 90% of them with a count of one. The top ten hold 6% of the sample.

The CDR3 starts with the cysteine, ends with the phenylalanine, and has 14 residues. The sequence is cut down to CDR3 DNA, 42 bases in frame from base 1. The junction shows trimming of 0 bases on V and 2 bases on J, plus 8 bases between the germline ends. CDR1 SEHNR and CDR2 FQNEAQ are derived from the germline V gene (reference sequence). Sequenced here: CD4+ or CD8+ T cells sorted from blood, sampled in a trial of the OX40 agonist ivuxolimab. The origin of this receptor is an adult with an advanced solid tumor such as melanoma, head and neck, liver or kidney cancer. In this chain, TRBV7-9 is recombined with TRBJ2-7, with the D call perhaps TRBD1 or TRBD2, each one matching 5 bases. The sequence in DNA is TGTGCCAGCAGCTTAGCAGGGACGGCCTACGAGCAGTACTTC. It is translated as CASSLAGTAYEQYF.